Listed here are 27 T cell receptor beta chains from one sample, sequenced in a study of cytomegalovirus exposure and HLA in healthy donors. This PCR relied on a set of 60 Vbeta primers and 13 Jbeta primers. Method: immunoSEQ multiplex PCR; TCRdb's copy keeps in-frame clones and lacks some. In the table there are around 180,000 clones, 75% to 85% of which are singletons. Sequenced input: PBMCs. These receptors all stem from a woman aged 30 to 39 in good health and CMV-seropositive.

The CDR3 region is CASSLVGTSNTDTQYF. The CDR3 DNA follows: TGCGCCAGCAGCTTAGTAGGGACTAGCAACACAGATACGCAGTATTTT. The V call is TRBV5-1, the J call TRBJ2-3, with 9 positions matching TRBD2. The CDR3 length is 16 residues. Germline V gene sequence: CDR1 SGHRS, CDR2 YFSETQ. Trimming took 2 bases from V and 2 from J; bases not matched to a gene: 6.

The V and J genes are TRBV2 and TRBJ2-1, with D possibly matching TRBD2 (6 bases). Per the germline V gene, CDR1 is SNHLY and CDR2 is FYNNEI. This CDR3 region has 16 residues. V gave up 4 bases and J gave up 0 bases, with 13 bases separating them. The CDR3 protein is CASSVALATSYNEQFF. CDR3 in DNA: TGTGCCAGCAGTGTGGCACTAGCTACCTCCTACAATGAGCAGTTCTTC.

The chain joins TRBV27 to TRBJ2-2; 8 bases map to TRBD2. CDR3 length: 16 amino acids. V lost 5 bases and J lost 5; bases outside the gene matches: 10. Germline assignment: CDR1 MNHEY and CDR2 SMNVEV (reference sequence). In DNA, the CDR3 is TGTGCCAGCAGTCGCGGGGGCCAGCGGGGGACCGGGGAGCTGTTTTTT. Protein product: CASSRGGQRGTGELFF.

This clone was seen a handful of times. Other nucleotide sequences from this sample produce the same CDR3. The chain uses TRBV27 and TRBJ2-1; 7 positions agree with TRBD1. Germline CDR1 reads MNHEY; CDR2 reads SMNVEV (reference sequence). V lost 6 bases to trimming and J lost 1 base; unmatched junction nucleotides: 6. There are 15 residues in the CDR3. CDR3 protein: CASSRTGGSYNEQFF. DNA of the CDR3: TGTGCCAGCAGCCGGACAGGTGGGTCCTACAATGAGCAGTTCTTC.

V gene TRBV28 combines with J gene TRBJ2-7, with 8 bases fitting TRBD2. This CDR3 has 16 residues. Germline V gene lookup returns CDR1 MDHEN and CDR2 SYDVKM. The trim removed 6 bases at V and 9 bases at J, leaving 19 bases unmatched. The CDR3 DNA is TGTGCCAGCAGCCCTCCCGGACTAGCCCCGACTGGGGGGCAGTACTTC. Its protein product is CASSPPGLAPTGGQYF.

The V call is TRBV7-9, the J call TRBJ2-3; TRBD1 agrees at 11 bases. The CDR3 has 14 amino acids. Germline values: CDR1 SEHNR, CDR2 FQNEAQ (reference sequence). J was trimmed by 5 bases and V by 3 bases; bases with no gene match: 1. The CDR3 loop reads CASSLGQGGDTQYF. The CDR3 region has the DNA TGTGCCAGCAGCTTGGGACAGGGGGGAGATACGCAGTATTTT. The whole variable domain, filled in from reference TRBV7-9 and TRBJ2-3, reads DTGVSQNPRHKITKRGQNVTFRCDPISEHNRLYWYRQTLGQGPEFLTYFQNEAQLEKSRLLSDRFSAERPKGSFSTLEIQRTEQGDSAMYLCASSLGQGGDTQYFGPGTRLTVL.

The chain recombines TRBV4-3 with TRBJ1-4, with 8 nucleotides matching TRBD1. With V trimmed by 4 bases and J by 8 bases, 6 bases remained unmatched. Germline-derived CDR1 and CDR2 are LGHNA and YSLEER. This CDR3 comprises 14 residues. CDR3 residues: CASSPGQGIEKLFF. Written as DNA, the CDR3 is TGCGCCAGCAGCCCCGGACAGGGAATCGAAAAACTGTTTTTT.

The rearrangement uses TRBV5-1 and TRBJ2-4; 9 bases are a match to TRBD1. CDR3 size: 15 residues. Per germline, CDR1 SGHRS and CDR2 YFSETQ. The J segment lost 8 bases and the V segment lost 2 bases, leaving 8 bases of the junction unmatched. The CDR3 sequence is CASSFGNRGQDIQYF. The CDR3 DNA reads TGCGCCAGCAGCTTCGGGAACAGGGGGCAGGACATTCAGTACTTC.

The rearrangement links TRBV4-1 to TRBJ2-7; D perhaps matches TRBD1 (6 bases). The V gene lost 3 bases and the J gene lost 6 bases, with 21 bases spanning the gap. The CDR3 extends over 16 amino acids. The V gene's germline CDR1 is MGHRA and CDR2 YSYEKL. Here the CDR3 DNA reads TGCGCCAGCAGCCAGAACCCCGGGACAACCATTGGCGAGCAGTACTTC. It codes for CASSQNPGTTIGEQYF.

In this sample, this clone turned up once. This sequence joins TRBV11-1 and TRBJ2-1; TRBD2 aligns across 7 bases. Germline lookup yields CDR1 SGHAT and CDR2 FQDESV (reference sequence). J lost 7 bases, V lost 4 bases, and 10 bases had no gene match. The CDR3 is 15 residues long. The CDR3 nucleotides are TGTGCCAGCAGCTACGGGGCTAGCGGATTTAATGAGCAGTTCTTC. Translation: CASSYGASGFNEQFF.

Here the CDR3 DNA reads TGTGCCATCAGTGTAGGGGACAGGGGTGGTTCACCCCTCCACTTT. As protein: CAISVGDRGGSPLHF. The chain is built from TRBV10-3 and TRBJ1-6, with 10 bases lining up with TRBD1. V was clipped by 4 bases and J by 9 bases; unmatched bases: 6. Germline CDR1 is ENHRY and CDR2 is SYGVKD. The CDR3 is made up of 15 amino acids.

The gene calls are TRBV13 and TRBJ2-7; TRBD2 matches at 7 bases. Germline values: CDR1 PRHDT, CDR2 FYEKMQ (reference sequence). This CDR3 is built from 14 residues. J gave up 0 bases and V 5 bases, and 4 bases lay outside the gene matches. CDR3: CASSSGGSSYEQYF. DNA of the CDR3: TGTGCCAGCAGCAGCGGCGGGAGCTCCTACGAGCAGTACTTC.

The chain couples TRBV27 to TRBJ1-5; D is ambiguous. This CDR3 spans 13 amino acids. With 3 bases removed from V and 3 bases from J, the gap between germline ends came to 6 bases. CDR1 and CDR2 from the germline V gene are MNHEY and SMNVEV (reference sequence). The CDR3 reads CASSFLSNQPQHF. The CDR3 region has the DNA TGTGCCAGCAGTTTCTTGTCCAATCAGCCCCAGCATTTT.

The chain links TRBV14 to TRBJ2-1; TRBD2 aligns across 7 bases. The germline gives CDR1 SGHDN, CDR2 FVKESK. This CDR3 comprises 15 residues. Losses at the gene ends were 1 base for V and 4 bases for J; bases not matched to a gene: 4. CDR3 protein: CASSQGTRPYNEQFF. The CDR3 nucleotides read TGTGCCAGCAGCCAAGGGACTAGACCATACAATGAGCAGTTCTTC.

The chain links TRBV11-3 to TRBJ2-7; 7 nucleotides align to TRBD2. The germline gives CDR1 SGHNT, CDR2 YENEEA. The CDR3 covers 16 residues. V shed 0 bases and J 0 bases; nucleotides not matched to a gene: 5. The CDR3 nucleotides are TGTGCCAGCAGCTTAGATCTAGCGGAGAGCTCCTACGAGCAGTACTTC. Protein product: CASSLDLAESSYEQYF.

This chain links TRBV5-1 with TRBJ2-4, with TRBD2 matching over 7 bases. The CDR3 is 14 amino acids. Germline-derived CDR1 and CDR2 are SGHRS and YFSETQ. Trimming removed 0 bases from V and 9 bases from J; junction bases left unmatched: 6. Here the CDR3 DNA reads TGCGCCAGCAGCTTGGAGCGGGGCTGGGGCATTCAGTACTTC. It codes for CASSLERGWGIQYF.

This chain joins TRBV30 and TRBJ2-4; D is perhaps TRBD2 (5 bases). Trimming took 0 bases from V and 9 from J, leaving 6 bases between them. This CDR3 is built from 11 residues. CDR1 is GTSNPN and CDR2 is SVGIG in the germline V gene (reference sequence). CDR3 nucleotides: TGTGCCTGGAGTGTACGGGGCATTCAGTACTTC. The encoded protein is CAWSVRGIQYF.

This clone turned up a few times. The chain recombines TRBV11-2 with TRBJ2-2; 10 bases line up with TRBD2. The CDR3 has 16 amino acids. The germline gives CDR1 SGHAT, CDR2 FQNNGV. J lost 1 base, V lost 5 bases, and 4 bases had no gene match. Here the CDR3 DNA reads TGTGCCAGCAGCCCTAGGACTAGCGGGAACACCGGGGAGCTGTTTTTT. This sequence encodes CASSPRTSGNTGELFF. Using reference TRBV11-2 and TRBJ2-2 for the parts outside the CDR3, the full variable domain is EAGVAQSPRYKIIEKRQSVAFWCNPISGHATLYWYQQILGQGPKLLIQFQNNGVVDDSQLPKDRFSAERLKGVDSTLKIQPAKLEDSAVYLCASSPRTSGNTGELFFGEGSRLTVL.

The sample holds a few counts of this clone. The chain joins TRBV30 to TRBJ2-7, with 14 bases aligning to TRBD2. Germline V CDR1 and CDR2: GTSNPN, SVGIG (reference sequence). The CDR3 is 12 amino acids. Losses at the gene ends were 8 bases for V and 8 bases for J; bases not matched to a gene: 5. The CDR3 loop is CAGTSGRQQQYF. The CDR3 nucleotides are TGTGCCGGGACTAGCGGGAGACAACAGCAGTACTTC.

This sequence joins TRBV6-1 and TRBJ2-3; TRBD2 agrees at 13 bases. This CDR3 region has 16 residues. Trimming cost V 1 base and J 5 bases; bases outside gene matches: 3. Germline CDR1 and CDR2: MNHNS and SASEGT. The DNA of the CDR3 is TGTGCCAGCAGTGAAGAACTAGCGGGAGGGATAGATACGCAGTATTTT. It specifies CASSEELAGGIDTQYF.

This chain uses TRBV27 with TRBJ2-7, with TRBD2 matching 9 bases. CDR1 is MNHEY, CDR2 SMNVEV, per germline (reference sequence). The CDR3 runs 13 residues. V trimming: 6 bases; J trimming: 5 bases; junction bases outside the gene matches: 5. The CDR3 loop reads CASRVAGVNEQYF. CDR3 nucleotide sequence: TGTGCCAGCAGGGTAGCGGGAGTCAACGAGCAGTACTTC.

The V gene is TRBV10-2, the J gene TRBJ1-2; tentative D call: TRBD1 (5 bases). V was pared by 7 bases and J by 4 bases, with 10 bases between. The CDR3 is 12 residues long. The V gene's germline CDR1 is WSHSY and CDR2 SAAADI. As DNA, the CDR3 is TGCGCCAGCACTGCAGGGCCCTATGGCTACACCTTC. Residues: CASTAGPYGYTF.

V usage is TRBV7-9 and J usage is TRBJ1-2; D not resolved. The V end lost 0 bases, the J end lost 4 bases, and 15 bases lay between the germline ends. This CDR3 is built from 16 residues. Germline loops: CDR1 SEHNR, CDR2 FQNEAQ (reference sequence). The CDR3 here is CASSLARESGGYGYTF. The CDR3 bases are TGTGCCAGCAGCTTAGCGCGGGAGTCGGGTGGCTATGGCTACACCTTC. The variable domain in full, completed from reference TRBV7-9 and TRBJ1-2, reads DTGVSQNPRHKITKRGQNVTFRCDPISEHNRLYWYRQTLGQGPEFLTYFQNEAQLEKSRLLSDRFSAERPKGSFSTLEIQRTEQGDSAMYLCASSLARESGGYGYTFGSGTRLTVV.

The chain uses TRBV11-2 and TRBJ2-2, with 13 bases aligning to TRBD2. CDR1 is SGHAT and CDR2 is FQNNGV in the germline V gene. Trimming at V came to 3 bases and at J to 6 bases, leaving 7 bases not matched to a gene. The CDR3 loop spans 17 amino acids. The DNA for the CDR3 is TGTGCCAGCAGCTTCGGACTAGCGGGAGTGTACTCCGGGGAGCTGTTTTTT. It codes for CASSFGLAGVYSGELFF.

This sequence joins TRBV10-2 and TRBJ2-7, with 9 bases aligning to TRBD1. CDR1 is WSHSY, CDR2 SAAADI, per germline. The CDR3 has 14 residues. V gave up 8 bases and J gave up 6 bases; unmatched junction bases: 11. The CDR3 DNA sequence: TGCGCCAGCTCCCCCTCTGGACAGGGGTCCGAGCAGTACTTC. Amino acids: CASSPSGQGSEQYF.

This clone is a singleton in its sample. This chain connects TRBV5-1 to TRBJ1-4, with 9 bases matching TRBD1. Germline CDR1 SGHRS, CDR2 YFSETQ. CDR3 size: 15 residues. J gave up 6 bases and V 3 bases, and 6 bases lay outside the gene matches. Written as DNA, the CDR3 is TGCGCCAGCAGCTATAACAGGGGGCGGGATGAAAAACTGTTTTTT. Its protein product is CASSYNRGRDEKLFF.

The CDR3: CASSPTAGVEQYF. CDR3 coding DNA: TGTGCCAGCAGCCCTACCGCAGGGGTCGAGCAGTACTTC. The chain uses TRBV7-3 and TRBJ2-7, with D possibly TRBD1 on 6 matching bases. The CDR3 length is 13 residues. Trimming stripped 5 bases from V and 6 bases from J, with 14 bases between. CDR1 and CDR2 from the germline V gene are SGHTA and FQGTGA.